This T cell receptor (beta chain) came from a study of chemoradiotherapy in HPV16-positive cancers. Looked up from germline, CDR1 is SGDLS and CDR2 is YYNGEE. The CDR3 has 15 residues. V was trimmed by 0 bases and J by 2 bases, leaving 12 bases between them. The data were produced by immunoSEQ multiplex PCR, yet TCRdb's version contains in-frame clones alone and is incomplete. The data hold around 62,000 clones, with 85% to 90% observed a single time. Over chemoradiotherapy, repertoires were sampled more than once. The chain uses TRBV9 and TRBJ2-7; maybe TRBD1 (6 bases). This sequence was found in a human donor with HPV-associated anogenital cancer. The specimen was blood, collected from a patient who underwent chemoradiotherapy. CDR3 loop: CASSVAQGLTYEQYF. The CDR3 DNA is TGTGCCAGCAGCGTAGCGCAGGGGCTAACCTACGAGCAGTACTTC.